This TCR beta chain was sequenced in a study of glioma-infiltrating T cells. Using RNA template, CDR3s of TCR alpha and beta were amplified with iRepertoire arm-PCR. TCRdb passed the multiplex PCR reads through MiXCR, listing each CDR3 protein once. This sample has about 93,000 distinct CDR3 sequences, with approximately 40% found just once. This clonotype has at least ten counts. Trimming removed 5 bases from V and 7 bases from J; junction bases left unmatched: 7. The length of the CDR3 is 15 residues. The V gene's germline CDR1 is LGHDT and CDR2 YNNKEL (reference sequence). This chain connects TRBV3-1 to TRBJ1-6; 8 nucleotides line up with TRBD1. This TCR was sampled from a human donor with low-grade glioma or glioblastoma, undergoing nonglioma brain surgery, or in good health (not recorded which). Material for sequencing was glioma tissue, nonneoplastic brain tissue, or PBMCs (not recorded which). The CDR3 bases are TGTGCCAGCAGCAGAGGACAGGGATACAATTCACCCCTCCACTTT. Translated, it gives CASSRGQGYNSPLHF.